Presented here are 21 T cell receptor beta chains from one specimen sequenced in a study of patients and donors after allogeneic stem cell transplantation. One entry per CDR3 protein results from TCRdb running MiXCR on the RT-PCR reads. There are some 880,000 distinct CDR3 sequences in the sample; under 20% occur only once, and roughly 6% lies in the top ten. Sequenced: blood, either unsorted or a sorted T cell fraction (not recorded which). These receptor sequences come from a human donor who was either an allogeneic HSCT recipient or a stem cell or donor lymphocyte infusion donor (not recorded which). It is not recorded whose cells these are; they may come from a transplant donor.

The chain recombines TRBV6-7 with TRBJ2-7, with D uncertain. TRBV6-7 is flagged as an ORF with uncertain function. V dropped 10 bases and J dropped 7 bases, with 8 bases sitting between them. The length of the CDR3 is 9 residues. CDR3 DNA: TGTGCCACCCCTTCGGAGCAGTACTTC. This gives the protein CATPSEQYF.

The chain combines TRBV28 with TRBJ2-1; 7 nucleotides line up with TRBD1. Per the germline V gene, CDR1 is MDHEN and CDR2 is SYDVKM. Trimming took 7 bases from V and 8 from J; bases not matched to a gene: 14. CDR3 length equals 15 residues. The CDR3 here is CASIDSGGRLYEQFF. CDR3 DNA: TGTGCCAGCATAGACTCAGGGGGAAGATTGTATGAGCAGTTCTTC.

The chain combines TRBV11-1 with TRBJ2-1; 10 nucleotides agree with TRBD2. CDR1 and CDR2 (germline): SGHAT, FQDESV (reference sequence). V was clipped by 5 bases and J by 0 bases; unmatched bases: 13. CDR3 length equals 19 residues. The CDR3 spells CASSPKTSGGGRSYNEQFF. CDR3 bases: TGTGCCAGCAGCCCAAAGACCAGCGGGGGGGGTCGCTCCTACAATGAGCAGTTCTTC.

This clonotype occurred a few times. This chain joins TRBV20-1 and TRBJ1-1; 8 nucleotides match TRBD1. CDR3 size: 14 residues. V was pared by 1 base and J by 0 bases, with 1 base of the junction left unmatched. The germline V gene has CDR1 DFQATT and CDR2 SNEGSKA (reference sequence). The CDR3 nucleotides are TGCAGTGCTAGAGGGGACAGGATGAACACTGAAGCTTTCTTT. Amino acids: CSARGDRMNTEAFF.

The sample holds a few counts of this clonotype. This chain uses TRBV12-3 or TRBV12-4 with TRBJ2-5; 7 bases map to TRBD1. V dropped 4 bases and J dropped 3; count of bases not matched to a gene: 17. The CDR3 is made up of 18 amino acids. The CDR3 spells CASSSRGTDVYIKETQYF. CDR3 nucleotide sequence: TGTGCCAGCAGTTCCCGTGGGACAGATGTATACATTAAAGAGACCCAGTACTTC.

This clonotype was detected a few times. The rearrangement joins TRBV9 to TRBJ2-7, with 8 bases matching TRBD1. Trimming removed 0 bases from V and 0 bases from J; junction bases left unmatched: 2. The CDR3 totals 15 residues. CDR1 is SGDLS and CDR2 is YYNGEE in the germline V gene. CDR3 sequence (DNA): TGTGCCAGCAGCGTAGGGGACAGGAGCTCCTACGAGCAGTACTTC. Translating it yields CASSVGDRSSYEQYF.

The chain links TRBV12-3 or TRBV12-4 to TRBJ1-6; D is uncertain. The CDR3 runs 14 residues. Trimming removed 6 bases from V and 7 bases from J, with 13 bases in between. This CDR3 reads CASSPDSKNSPLHF. CDR3 sequence (DNA): TGTGCCAGCAGCCCTGATTCAAAGAATTCACCCCTCCACTTT.

A few counts support this clonotype. The chain is built from TRBV5-1 and TRBJ2-3, with 7 positions matching TRBD2. Losses at the gene ends were 0 bases for V and 3 bases for J; bases not matched to a gene: 10. The V gene's germline CDR1 is SGHRS and CDR2 YFSETQ. CDR3 length: 17 residues. The CDR3 is CASSLVPSGELTDTQYF. CDR3 DNA: TGCGCCAGCAGCTTGGTACCTAGCGGAGAGCTTACAGATACGCAGTATTTT.

This clonotype has just a few counts. The chain is built from TRBV20-1 and TRBJ1-1; TRBD1 is a possible D gene (6 bases). There are 14 residues in the CDR3. CDR1 DFQATT and CDR2 SNEGSKA come from the germline V gene (reference sequence). V dropped 3 bases and J dropped 4 bases, with 15 bases sitting between them. In DNA form, the CDR3 reads TGCAGTGCTAGGAGGGGGGGGGCGGCCACTGAAGCTTTCTTT. It specifies CSARRGGAATEAFF.

The chain links TRBV20-1 to TRBJ2-3; either TRBD1 or TRBD2 may supply D (5 bases each). The CDR3 spans 13 residues. The germline V and J ends were trimmed by 6 bases and 2 bases, with 12 bases remaining between them. CDR1 is DFQATT, CDR2 SNEGSKA, per germline (reference sequence). CDR3 in DNA: TGCAGTGCCCATCCGGGACCCACAGATACGCAGTATTTT. Residues: CSAHPGPTDTQYF.

The rearrangement links TRBV6-2 or TRBV6-3 to TRBJ2-1, with TRBD2 matching 13 bases. Per germline, CDR1 MNHEY and CDR2 SVGEGT. The CDR3 contains 20 residues. After removal of 5 bases from V and 0 bases from J, the junction contained 13 bases not matched to a gene. The CDR3 loop reads CASSHPGTSGISASYNEQFF. The CDR3 bases are TGTGCCAGCAGTCACCCCGGGACTAGCGGGATCTCGGCCTCCTACAATGAGCAGTTCTTC.

The V gene is TRBV5-1, the J gene TRBJ2-4; D is perhaps TRBD1 (6 bases). Germline V gives CDR1 SGHRS, CDR2 YFSETQ. The CDR3 is 14 residues long. The V and J ends lost 2 bases and 8 bases respectively, with 14 bases between them. CDR3 region: CASSLQGVMDIQYF. CDR3 nucleotides: TGCGCCAGCAGCTTACAGGGAGTTATGGACATTCAGTACTTC.

The chain links TRBV20-1 to TRBJ2-1; 10 nucleotides line up with TRBD2. The germline V gene encodes CDR1 DFQATT and CDR2 SNEGSKA (reference sequence). The length of the CDR3 is 14 residues. CDR3 protein: CSANLAGVGNEQFF. The CDR3 DNA follows: TGCAGCGCCAACCTAGCGGGAGTTGGGAATGAGCAGTTCTTC.

This clonotype occurred a few times. The J gene is TRBJ2-3, the V gene TRBV7-2, with no clear D. V lost 3 bases to trimming and J lost 4 bases, with 14 bases between them. Germline CDR1 is SGHTA and CDR2 is FQGNSA. CDR3 length equals 15 residues. The CDR3 loop is CASSLGPNWADTQYF. Here the CDR3 DNA reads TGTGCCAGCAGCTTGGGTCCAAATTGGGCAGATACGCAGTATTTT.

This clonotype was counted at least ten times. The chain combines TRBV6-5 with TRBJ2-3, with D perhaps TRBD1 (5 bases). The ends were cut back, 7 bases at V and 6 bases at J, with 11 bases in the middle. Germline loops: CDR1 MNHEY, CDR2 SVGAGI. This CDR3 contains 12 residues. DNA of the CDR3: TGTGCCAGCAATCGGGCAGGGGATACGCAGTATTTT. Its translation is CASNRAGDTQYF.

This chain links TRBV27 with TRBJ2-7, with 7 bases aligning to TRBD1. This CDR3 spans 15 amino acids. Trimming cost V 5 bases and J 1 base; bases outside gene matches: 8. Germline-derived CDR1 and CDR2 are MNHEY and SMNVEV (reference sequence). The CDR3 is CASSAAGGRSYEQYF. The DNA for the CDR3 is TGTGCCAGCAGTGCGGCAGGGGGTAGGTCCTACGAGCAGTACTTC.

This rearrangement joins TRBV6-1 to TRBJ1-1; TRBD1 matches at 8 bases. Germline CDR1 MNHNS, CDR2 SASEGT. V trimming: 5 bases; J trimming: 5 bases; junction bases outside the gene matches: 7. CDR3 size: 14 residues. CDR3 residues: CASSNTGGRTEAFF. The DNA for the CDR3 is TGTGCCAGCAGTAATACAGGGGGAAGAACTGAAGCTTTCTTT.

This clonotype has ten or more counts. The chain is built from TRBV10-3 and TRBJ1-2, with D perhaps TRBD1 (6 bases). Germline V gene data show CDR1 as ENHRY and CDR2 as SYGVKD. The ends were cut back, 3 bases at V and 3 bases at J, with 14 bases in the middle. This CDR3 has 15 amino acids. In nucleotides, the CDR3 is TGTGCCATCAGTGATACACAGGGAGGGCACTATGGCTACACCTTC. The encoded protein is CAISDTQGGHYGYTF.

The chain is built from TRBV7-6 and TRBJ1-1, with D perhaps matching TRBD1 (6 bases). The ends were cut back, 5 bases at V and 8 bases at J, with 21 bases in the middle. Germline-derived CDR1 and CDR2 are SGHVS and FNYEAQ. This CDR3 has 15 amino acids. The DNA of the CDR3 is TGTGCCAGCAGCCCGTCACCGGGGGCAGCGCTCGAAGCTTTCTTT. It is translated as CASSPSPGAALEAFF.

V is TRBV5-1 and J is TRBJ1-2, with a weak D call TRBD1 (5 bases). Between the trimmed V and J ends, which lost 4 bases and 8 bases, there was a span of 18 bases. Germline assignment: CDR1 SGHRS and CDR2 YFSETQ. The CDR3 consists of 14 residues. CDR3 residues: CASSRGGDLGGYTF. In DNA, the CDR3 is TGCGCCAGCAGCCGGGGTGGGGACCTCGGGGGCTACACCTTC.

This clonotype was picked up many times. The V and J genes are TRBV12-3 or TRBV12-4 and TRBJ2-7; the D is unclear. This CDR3 is 13 amino acids long. The V end was cut by 3 bases, the J end by 0 bases, with 6 bases between. CDR3 sequence reads: CASSFAFSYEQYF. For the CDR3, the DNA is TGTGCCAGCAGTTTCGCATTCTCCTACGAGCAGTACTTC.